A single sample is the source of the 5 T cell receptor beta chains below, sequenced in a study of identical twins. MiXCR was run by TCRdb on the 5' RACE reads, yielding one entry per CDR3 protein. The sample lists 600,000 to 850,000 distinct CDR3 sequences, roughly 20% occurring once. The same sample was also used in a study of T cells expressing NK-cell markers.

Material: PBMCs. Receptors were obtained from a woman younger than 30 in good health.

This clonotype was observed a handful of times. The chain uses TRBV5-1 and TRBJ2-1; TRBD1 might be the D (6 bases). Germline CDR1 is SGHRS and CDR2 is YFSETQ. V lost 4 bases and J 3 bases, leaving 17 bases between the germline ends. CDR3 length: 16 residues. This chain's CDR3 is CASSPRIQGLYNEQFF. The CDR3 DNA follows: TGCGCCAGCAGCCCCCGAATACAGGGTCTCTACAATGAGCAGTTCTTC. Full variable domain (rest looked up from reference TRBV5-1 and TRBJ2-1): KAGVTQTPRYLIKTRGQQVTLSCSPISGHRSVSWYQQTPGQGLQFLFEYFSETQRNKGNFPGRFSGRQFSNSRSEMNVSTLELGDSALYLCASSPRIQGLYNEQFFGPGTRLTVL.

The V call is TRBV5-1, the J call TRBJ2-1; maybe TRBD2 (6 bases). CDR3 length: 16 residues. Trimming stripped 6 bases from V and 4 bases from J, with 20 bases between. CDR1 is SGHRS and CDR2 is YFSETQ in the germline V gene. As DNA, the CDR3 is TGCGCCAGCACACGGGGTCCGGAGGGCTCGTACAATGAGCAGTTCTTC. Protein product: CASTRGPEGSYNEQFF.

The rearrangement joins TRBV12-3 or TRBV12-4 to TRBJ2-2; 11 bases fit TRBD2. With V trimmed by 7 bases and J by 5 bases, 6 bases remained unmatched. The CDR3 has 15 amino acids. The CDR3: CASTLTSGKTGELFF. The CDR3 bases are TGTGCCAGCACCCTGACTAGCGGGAAGACCGGGGAGCTGTTTTTT.

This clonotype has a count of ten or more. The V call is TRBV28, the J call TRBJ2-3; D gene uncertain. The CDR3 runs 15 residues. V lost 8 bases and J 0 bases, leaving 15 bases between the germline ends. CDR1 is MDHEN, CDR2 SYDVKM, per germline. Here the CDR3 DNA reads TGTGCCAGCTTCCCCACGGCATCTAGCACAGATACGCAGTATTTT. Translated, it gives CASFPTASSTDTQYF.

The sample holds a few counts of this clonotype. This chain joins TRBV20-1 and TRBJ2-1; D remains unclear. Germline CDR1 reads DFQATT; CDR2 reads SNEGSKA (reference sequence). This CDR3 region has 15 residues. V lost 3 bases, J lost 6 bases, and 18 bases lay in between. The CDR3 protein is CSASSPPFEVNEQFF. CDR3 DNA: TGCAGTGCTAGCTCCCCTCCTTTTGAGGTCAATGAGCAGTTCTTC.